A selection of T cell receptor beta chains follows, all from one sample in a study of blood T cell repertoires in COVID-19. The method was immunoSEQ multiplex PCR; TCRdb's version includes in-frame clones alone and lacks a portion of them. The table records hundreds of thousands of clones, 85% to 90% of them present only once. Material for sequencing was PBMCs or T cells enriched from blood (not recorded which). Receptors were obtained from a man between 18 and 35 years old who had recovered from COVID-19. Each CDR3 is given with its conserved first and last residue. The D gene is left open where the match is weak. Some rows mark clone size as missing; the rest say once, few, many or name a class of expanded clone.

clone_size	j_call	d_call	v_call	cdr3_nt	cdr3_aa
.	TRBJ2-1	.	TRBV3-1/TRBV3-2	TGTGCCAGCAGTCATCGGGTAAATGAGCAGTTCTTC	CASSHRVNEQFF
.	TRBJ2-7	TRBD1	TRBV28	TGTGCCAGCAGTTTCCTGTCCTTCGGGACAGGAGCTTACGAGCAGTACTTC	CASSFLSFGTGAYEQYF
.	TRBJ1-2	TRBD1	TRBV4-3	TGCGCCAGCAGCCAAGATTGGACAGGGAGGACCGGCTACACCTTC	CASSQDWTGRTGYTF
.	TRBJ1-1	.	TRBV7-9	TGTGCCAGCAGCTTACGGGGTCGGGGGAACACTGAAGCTTTCTTT	CASSLRGRGNTEAFF
.	TRBJ1-1	.	TRBV6-5	TGTGCCAGCAGTTACTCGATTATAGGGGGCACTGAAGCTTTCTTT	CASSYSIIGGTEAFF
once	TRBJ1-1	.	TRBV7-2	TGTGCCAGCAGCTTAGTAAGCAGGACAGAAGCTTTCTTT	CASSLVSRTEAFF
.	TRBJ2-3	.	TRBV19	TGTGCCAGTAGTATCCGGGAGAGAGATACGCAGTATTTT	CASSIRERDTQYF
.	TRBJ1-1	.	TRBV27	TGTGCCAGCAGTCCAACTCCGAGGGCGAACACTGAAGCTTTCTTT	CASSPTPRANTEAFF
.	TRBJ2-1	TRBD2	TRBV10-2	TGCGCCAGCAGTGAGTCTGGCGGGGGGGGCTCTTTGGTTGTCTTC	CASSESGGGGSLVVF
.	TRBJ1-2	.	TRBV18	TGTGCCAGCTCCCCGCTCCGCAGCCAGGACTATGGCTACACCTTC	CASSPLRSQDYGYTF
.	TRBJ1-1	TRBD1	TRBV6-2/TRBV6-3	TGTGCCAGCAGTTACCCAGGGGGCACGGGCACTGAAGCTTTCTTT	CASSYPGGTGTEAFF
.	TRBJ2-3	TRBD1	TRBV6-2/TRBV6-3	TGTGCCAGCAGTTACAGGCCAGGGGGCGCGGATACGCAGTATTTT	CASSYRPGGADTQYF
.	TRBJ1-2	.	TRBV6-1	TGTGCCAGCAGTGAGGCAGGGTTGGCTTATGGCTACACCTTC	CASSEAGLAYGYTF
.	TRBJ2-5	TRBD2	TRBV7-3	TGTGCCAGCAGCCGGGCGGGGGGCGGTGAGACCCAGTACTTC	CASSRAGGGETQYF
.	TRBJ1-6	.	TRBV28	TGTGCCAGCAGGCCCCACGAGTGGGAGGGCGGTTCACCCCTCCACTTT	CASRPHEWEGGSPLHF
.	TRBJ1-2	.	TRBV9	TGTGCCAGCAGCGTAGGGTCGGTTGCCCCTAACTATGGCTACACCTTC	CASSVGSVAPNYGYTF
.	TRBJ1-2	TRBD1	TRBV12-3/TRBV12-4	TGTGCCAGCAGTAAGGACAGGGACTATGGCTACACCTTC	CASSKDRDYGYTF
.	TRBJ2-1	.	TRBV5-4	TGTGCCAGCAGCCCCAAGGACAAATTTTCGTTCAATGAGCAGTTCTTC	CASSPKDKFSFNEQFF
once	TRBJ1-4	TRBD1	TRBV2	TGTGCCAGCAGTGACCCACCCGTCGGGACAGGGGGCTTCTTATATGATGAAAAACTGTTTTTT	CASSDPPVGTGGFLYDEKLFF
.	TRBJ2-3	TRBD1	TRBV27	TGTGCCAGCAGTTTACAGGGGGCTGTAGATACGCAGTATTTT	CASSLQGAVDTQYF
.	TRBJ1-1	TRBD1	TRBV3-1/TRBV3-2	TGTGCCAGCAGCCCCGGGACAGGGATGAACACTGAAGCTTTCTTT	CASSPGTGMNTEAFF
.	TRBJ2-2	.	TRBV5-1	TGCGCCAGCAGCTTGAACTTTAACACCGGGGAGCTGTTTTTT	CASSLNFNTGELFF
.	TRBJ1-1	.	TRBV5-1	TGCGCCAGCAGCTTACAGGGTGGTGGGAACACTGAAGCTTTCTTT	CASSLQGGGNTEAFF
.	TRBJ2-5	TRBD1	TRBV18	TGTGCCAGCTCACCAATGGGACAGATGGAGACCCAGTACTTC	CASSPMGQMETQYF
.	TRBJ1-1	TRBD1	TRBV5-1	TGCGCCAGCAGCTTGCTCCTCGGACAGGGAGTCATGAACACTGAAGCTTTCTTT	CASSLLLGQGVMNTEAFF
.	TRBJ1-2	TRBD1	TRBV6-5	TGTGCCAGCAGTTACGGGACAGGGGGTACTAACTATGGCTACACCTTC	CASSYGTGGTNYGYTF
.	TRBJ2-7	.	TRBV19	TGTGCCAGTAGTCCCCTCTTAAATACAGGGTCCTACGAGCAGTACTTC	CASSPLLNTGSYEQYF
.	TRBJ1-5	TRBD1	TRBV28	TGTGCCAGCAGTCCGCTCTCGGGACAGCTCAATCAGCCCCAGCATTTT	CASSPLSGQLNQPQHF
.	TRBJ2-7	.	TRBV7-9	TGTGCCAGCAGCTTAGGGAGCCAGCATCAGTACTTC	CASSLGSQHQYF
once	TRBJ2-3	.	TRBV5-6	TGTGCCTGTTCAGGGGCAGGGCTCACAGATACGCAGTATTTT	CACSGAGLTDTQYF
once	TRBJ2-5	TRBD1	TRBV18	TGTGCCAGCTCGCTCGGGACAGGTGTCGAGACCCAGTACTTC	CASSLGTGVETQYF
.	TRBJ2-4	TRBD2	TRBV7-9	TGTGCCAGCAGCGCATCCTCAGCGGGGAGGGGAAACATTCAGTACTTC	CASSASSAGRGNIQYF
few	TRBJ1-2	.	TRBV9	TGTGCCAGCAGCCGTAGATATGCGGGAATCGACTCCGTATTC	CASSRRYAGIDSVF
.	TRBJ2-2	.	TRBV5-1	TGCGCCAGCAGCTTGACAGGGCTAGCGGACACCGGGGAGCTGTTTTTT	CASSLTGLADTGELFF
.	TRBJ1-3	.	TRBV9	TGTGCCAGCAGCGTAGCGGACGCCAAGGTGAGGGTACACACCATATATTTT	CASSVADAKVRVHTIYF
few	TRBJ1-1	.	TRBV14	TGTGCCAGCAGCCACAGGATAACTGAAGCTTTCTTT	CASSHRITEAFF
.	TRBJ2-7	TRBD1	TRBV18	TGTGCCAGCTGGGGACAGGGCTACGAGCAGTACTTC	CASWGQGYEQYF
.	TRBJ1-2	.	TRBV2	TGTGCCAGCAGTGTCCGAGAGGCTAACTATGGCTACACCTTC	CASSVREANYGYTF
.	TRBJ2-5	.	TRBV28	TGTGCCAGCAGTTTAGGGGCAGCTGCTAAAGAGACCCAGTACTTC	CASSLGAAAKETQYF
.	TRBJ2-5	.	TRBV2	TGTGCCAGCAGTAACGACAGGAACCAAGAGACCCAGTACTTC	CASSNDRNQETQYF
.	TRBJ1-1	TRBD1	TRBV19	TGTGCCAGTTGTCAAGACAGGGACTTCTCTGAAGCTTTCTTT	CASCQDRDFSEAFF
.	TRBJ2-5	.	TRBV28	TGTGCCAGCATGCGTAGACTGGAGACCCAGTACTTC	CASMRRLETQYF